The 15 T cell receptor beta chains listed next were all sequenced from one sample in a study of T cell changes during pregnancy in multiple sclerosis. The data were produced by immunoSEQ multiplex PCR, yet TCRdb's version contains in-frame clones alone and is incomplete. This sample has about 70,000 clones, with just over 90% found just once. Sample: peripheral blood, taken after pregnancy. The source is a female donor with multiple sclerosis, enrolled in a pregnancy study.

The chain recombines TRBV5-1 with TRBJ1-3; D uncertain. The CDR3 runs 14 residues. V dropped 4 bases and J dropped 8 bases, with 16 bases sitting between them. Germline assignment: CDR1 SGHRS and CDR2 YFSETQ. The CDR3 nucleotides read TGCGCCAGCAGCCTAGAAAATACAGCGGACACCATATATTTT. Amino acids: CASSLENTADTIYF. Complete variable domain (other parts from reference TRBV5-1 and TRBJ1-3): KAGVTQTPRYLIKTRGQQVTLSCSPISGHRSVSWYQQTPGQGLQFLFEYFSETQRNKGNFPGRFSGRQFSNSRSEMNVSTLELGDSALYLCASSLENTADTIYFGEGSWLTVV.

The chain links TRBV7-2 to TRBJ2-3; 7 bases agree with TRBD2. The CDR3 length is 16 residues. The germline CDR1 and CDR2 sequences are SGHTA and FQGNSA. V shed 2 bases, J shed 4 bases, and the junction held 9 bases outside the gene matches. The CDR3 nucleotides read TGTGCCAGCAGCTTACAAGGCGGGAGCGTGTCAGATACGCAGTATTTT. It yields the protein CASSLQGGSVSDTQYF.

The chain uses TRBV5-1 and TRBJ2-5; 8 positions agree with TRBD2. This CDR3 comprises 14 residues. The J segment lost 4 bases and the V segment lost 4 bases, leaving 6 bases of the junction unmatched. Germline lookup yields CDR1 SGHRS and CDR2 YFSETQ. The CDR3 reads CASSPSGSGETQYF. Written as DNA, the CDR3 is TGCGCCAGCAGCCCCAGCGGGAGCGGAGAGACCCAGTACTTC. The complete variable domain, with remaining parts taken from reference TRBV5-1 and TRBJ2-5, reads KAGVTQTPRYLIKTRGQQVTLSCSPISGHRSVSWYQQTPGQGLQFLFEYFSETQRNKGNFPGRFSGRQFSNSRSEMNVSTLELGDSALYLCASSPSGSGETQYFGPGTRLLVL.

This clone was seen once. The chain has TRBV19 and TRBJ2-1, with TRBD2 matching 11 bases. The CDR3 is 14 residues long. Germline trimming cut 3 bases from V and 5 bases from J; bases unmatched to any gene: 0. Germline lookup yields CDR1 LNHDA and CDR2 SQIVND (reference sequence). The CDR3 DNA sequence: TGTGCCAGTAGTATGGGACTAGCGGACAATGAGCAGTTCTTC. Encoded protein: CASSMGLADNEQFF.

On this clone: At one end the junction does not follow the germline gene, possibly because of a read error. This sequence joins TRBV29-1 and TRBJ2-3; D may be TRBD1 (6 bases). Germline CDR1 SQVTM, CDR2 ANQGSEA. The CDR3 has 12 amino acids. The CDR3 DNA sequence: TGCGGCGTGAGGACAGGCACAGATACGCAGTATTTT. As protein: CGVRTGTDTQYF.

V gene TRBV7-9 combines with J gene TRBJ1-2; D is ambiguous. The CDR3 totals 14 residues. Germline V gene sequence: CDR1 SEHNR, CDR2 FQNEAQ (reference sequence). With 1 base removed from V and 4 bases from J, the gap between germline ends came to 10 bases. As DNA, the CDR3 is TGTGCCAGCAGCTTAGAACCGTCTAGCTATGGCTACACCTTC. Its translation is CASSLEPSSYGYTF.

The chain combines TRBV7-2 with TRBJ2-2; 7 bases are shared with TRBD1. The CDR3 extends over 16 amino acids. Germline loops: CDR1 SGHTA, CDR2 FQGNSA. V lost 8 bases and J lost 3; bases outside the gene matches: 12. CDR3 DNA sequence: TGTGCCAGCGAACGGGTACAGGGGCAGGACACCGGGGAGCTGTTTTTT. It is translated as CASERVQGQDTGELFF.

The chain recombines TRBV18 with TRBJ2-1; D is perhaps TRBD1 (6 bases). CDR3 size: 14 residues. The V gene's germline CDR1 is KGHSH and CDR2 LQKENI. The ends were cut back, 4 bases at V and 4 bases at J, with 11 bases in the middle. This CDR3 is CASSQRTAYNEQFF. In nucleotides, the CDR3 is TGTGCCAGCTCACAGAGGACAGCGTACAATGAGCAGTTCTTC. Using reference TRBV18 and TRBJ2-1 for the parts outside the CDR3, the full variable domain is NAGVMQNPRHLVRRRGQEARLRCSPMKGHSHVYWYRQLPEEGLKFMVYLQKENIIDESGMPKERFSAEFPKEGPSILRIQQVVRGDSAAYFCASSQRTAYNEQFFGPGTRLTVL.

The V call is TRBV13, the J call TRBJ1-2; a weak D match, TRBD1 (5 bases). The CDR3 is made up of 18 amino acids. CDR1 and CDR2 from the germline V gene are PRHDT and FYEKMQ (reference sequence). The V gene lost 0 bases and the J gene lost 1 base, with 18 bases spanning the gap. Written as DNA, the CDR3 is TGTGCCAGCAGCTTAGGATCCCTTGACAGCCAAATTAACTATGGCTACACCTTC. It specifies CASSLGSLDSQINYGYTF.

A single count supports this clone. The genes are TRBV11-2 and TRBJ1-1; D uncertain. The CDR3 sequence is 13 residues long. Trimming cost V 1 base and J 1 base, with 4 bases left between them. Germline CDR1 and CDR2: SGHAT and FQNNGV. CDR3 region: CASSLGANTEAFF. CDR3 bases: TGTGCCAGCAGCTTAGGAGCGAACACTGAAGCTTTCTTT.

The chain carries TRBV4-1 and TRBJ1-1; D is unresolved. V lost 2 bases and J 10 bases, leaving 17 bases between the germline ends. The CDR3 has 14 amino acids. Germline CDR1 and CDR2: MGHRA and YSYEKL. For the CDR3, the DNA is TGCGCCAGCAGCCAATGGGAGGGTGTGAAATCAGCTTTCTTT. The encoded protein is CASSQWEGVKSAFF.

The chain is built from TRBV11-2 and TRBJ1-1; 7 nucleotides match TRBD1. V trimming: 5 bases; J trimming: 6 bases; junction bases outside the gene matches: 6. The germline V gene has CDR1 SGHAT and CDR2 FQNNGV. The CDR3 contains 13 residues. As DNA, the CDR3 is TGTGCCAGCAGCAGCCCGGGACAGCCTGAAGCTTTCTTT. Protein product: CASSSPGQPEAFF.

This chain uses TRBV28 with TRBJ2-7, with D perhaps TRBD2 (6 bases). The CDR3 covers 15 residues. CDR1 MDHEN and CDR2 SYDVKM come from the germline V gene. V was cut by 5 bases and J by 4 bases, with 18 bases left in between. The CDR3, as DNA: TGTGCCAGCAGTGCCCCCGGGACTTCACGATACGAGCAGTACTTC. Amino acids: CASSAPGTSRYEQYF.

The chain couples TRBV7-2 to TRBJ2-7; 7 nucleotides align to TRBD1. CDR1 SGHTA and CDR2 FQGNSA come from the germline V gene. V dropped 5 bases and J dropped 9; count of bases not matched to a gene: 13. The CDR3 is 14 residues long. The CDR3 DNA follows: TGTGCCAGCAGCCAAAGGGACAGCAGCCGAAGGCAGTACTTC. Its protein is CASSQRDSSRRQYF.

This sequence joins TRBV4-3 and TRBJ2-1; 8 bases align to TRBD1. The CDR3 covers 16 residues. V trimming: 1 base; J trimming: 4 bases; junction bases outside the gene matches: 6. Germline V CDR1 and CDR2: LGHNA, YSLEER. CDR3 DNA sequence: TGCGCCAGCAGCCAAGGAACAGGGGGTACGTACAATGAGCAGTTCTTC. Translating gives CASSQGTGGTYNEQFF.